The entry below describes one TCR beta chain. Its antigen remains unidentified. No base quality information exists; no much larger clone differs at one position. The immunoSEQ Assay, a bias-controlled multiplex PCR, was used to amplify TCRbeta CDR3 regions from genomic DNA. Under the source paper's analysis protocol: The number of nucleated cells in each sample was estimated from the amplification of reference gene primers within the assay. To quantify the absolute abundance of each unique TCRbeta CDR3 rearrangement, sequence reads were collapsed and filtered. For each sample, productive Simpson clonality was calculated by taking the square root of Simpson's diversity index across productive rearrangements. What TCRdb holds here is the immuneACCESS table cut down to in-frame rearrangements. Part of the clones is not present; checked against another copy, under half of the missing clones reflect an unresolved V gene, and the others are unexplained. V and J calls and clone size are given by that table; D and trimming were obtained from the DNA. Across this sample there are roughly 200,000 clones, with 65% to 90% seen only once. The ten largest account for about 1.5% of the sample.

This sample was taken from a study of blood T cell repertoires in COVID-19 (dated by TCRdb to the early 2020s). For the study in its entirety: The collaborator samples originated in the United States, Italy and Spain and spanned the acute and convalescent phases of COVID-19. The repertoires were released in a freely available public database intended as a resource for research on the immune response to SARS-CoV-2. Where available, HLA class I and class II types were taken from metadata supplied by the sample provider and were not determined by assay-based typing. The prospective study material was composed of cDNA or gDNA derived from T cells, B-cell-depleted T cells, or PBMCs. Sample metadata almost always included a de-identified subject ID, COVID-19 status, age in years and sex. The dataset comprised deeply sampled blood TCRbeta repertoires from subjects exposed to, actively infected with, or recovered from COVID-19. Samples were obtained from the ongoing ImmuneRACE study (first 160 participants) and from 1,254 subjects provided by 6 global collaborators. Broader findings and caveats from the paper: The amount of clinical and demographic metadata varied by source and participant and was provided uncurated.

Germline trimming amounts to 4 bases on V and 4 bases on J, with 11 as the count of junction bases outside the gene matches. The CDR3 contains 16 residues, cysteine and phenylalanine counted. Of all the DNA, just the CDR3 is kept, 48 bases in frame from base 1. CDR1 KGHSH and CDR2 LQKENI were looked up in the germline V gene. Collaborating institutions collected whole blood in K2EDTA tubes following their own protocols. For TCRbeta analysis, collaborators shipped samples as frozen whole blood, isolated PBMCs, or DNA extracted from either of those sample types. The chain uses TRBV18 and TRBJ2-5; 8 bases in between match TRBD1. This clonotype was sampled from a human donor in a cohort sampled during active COVID-19. The sample taken for sequencing was peripheral blood. The DNA sequence reads TGTGCCAGCTCACTATCTGGACAGGGTACGACAGAGACCCAGTACTTC. Its translation is CASSLSGQGTTETQYF.